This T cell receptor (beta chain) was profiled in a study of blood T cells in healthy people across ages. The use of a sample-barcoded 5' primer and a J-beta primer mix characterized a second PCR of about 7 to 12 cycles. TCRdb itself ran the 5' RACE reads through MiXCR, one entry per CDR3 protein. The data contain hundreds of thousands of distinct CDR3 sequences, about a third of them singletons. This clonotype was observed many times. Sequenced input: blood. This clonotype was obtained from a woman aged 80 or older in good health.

CDR3 protein: CASSFQAGGPFHEQFF. As DNA, the CDR3 is TGCGCCAGCAGCTTTCAAGCGGGGGGGCCTTTCCATGAGCAGTTCTTC. V usage is TRBV5-1 and J usage is TRBJ2-1; 10 nucleotides align to TRBD2. CDR1 and CDR2 from the germline V gene are SGHRS and YFSETQ. This CDR3 is built from 16 residues. Losses at the gene ends were 2 bases for V and 8 bases for J; bases not matched to a gene: 10.